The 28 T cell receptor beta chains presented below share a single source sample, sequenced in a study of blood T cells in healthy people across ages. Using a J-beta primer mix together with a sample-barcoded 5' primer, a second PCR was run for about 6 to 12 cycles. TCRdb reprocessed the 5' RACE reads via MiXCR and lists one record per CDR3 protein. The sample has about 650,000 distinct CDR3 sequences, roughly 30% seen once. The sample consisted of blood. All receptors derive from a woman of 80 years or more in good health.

DNA for the CDR3: TGTGCCAGCAGCTTAACCCCCTACGGGGGCGGCTCTCTAGCTAACTATGGCTACACCTTC. Residues: CASSLTPYGGGSLANYGYTF. This chain links TRBV7-6 with TRBJ1-2, with TRBD1 as a possible D gene (6 bases). Looked up from germline, CDR1 is SGHVS and CDR2 is FNYEAQ. The ends were cut back, 2 bases at V and 0 bases at J, with 25 bases in the middle. The CDR3 totals 20 residues.

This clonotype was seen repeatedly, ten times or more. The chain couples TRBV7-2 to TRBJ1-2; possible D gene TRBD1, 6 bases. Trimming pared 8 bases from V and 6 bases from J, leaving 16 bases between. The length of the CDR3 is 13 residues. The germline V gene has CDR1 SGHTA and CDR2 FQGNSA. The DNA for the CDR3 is TGTGCCAGCTTCGCACTAACAGGGAATGGCTACACCTTC. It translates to CASFALTGNGYTF.

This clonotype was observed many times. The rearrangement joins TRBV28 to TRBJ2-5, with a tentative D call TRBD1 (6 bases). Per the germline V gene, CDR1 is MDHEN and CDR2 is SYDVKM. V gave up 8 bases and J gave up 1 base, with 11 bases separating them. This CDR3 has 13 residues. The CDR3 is CASVRGGQETQYF. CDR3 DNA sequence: TGTGCCAGCGTCAGGGGCGGCCAAGAGACCCAGTACTTC.

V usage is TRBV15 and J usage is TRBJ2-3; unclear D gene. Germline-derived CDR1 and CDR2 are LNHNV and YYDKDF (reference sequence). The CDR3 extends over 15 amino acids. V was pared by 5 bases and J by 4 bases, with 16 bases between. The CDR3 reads CATSGKTTEADTQYF. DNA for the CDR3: TGTGCCACCAGCGGAAAGACCACAGAGGCAGATACGCAGTATTTT.

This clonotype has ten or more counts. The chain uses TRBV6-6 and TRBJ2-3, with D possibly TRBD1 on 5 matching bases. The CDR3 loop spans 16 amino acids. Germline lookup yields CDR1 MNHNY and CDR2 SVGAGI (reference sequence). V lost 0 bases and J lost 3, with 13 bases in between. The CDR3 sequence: CASSYSPDSSTDTQYF. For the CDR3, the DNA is TGTGCCAGCAGTTACTCCCCTGACAGTTCAACAGATACGCAGTATTTT.

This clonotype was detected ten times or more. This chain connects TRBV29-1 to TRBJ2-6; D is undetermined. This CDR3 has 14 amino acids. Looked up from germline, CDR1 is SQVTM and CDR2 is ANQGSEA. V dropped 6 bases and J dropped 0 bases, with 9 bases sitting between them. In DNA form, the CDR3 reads TGCAGCGTGGATCAGGACTCTGGGGCCAACGTCCTGACTTTC. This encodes CSVDQDSGANVLTF.

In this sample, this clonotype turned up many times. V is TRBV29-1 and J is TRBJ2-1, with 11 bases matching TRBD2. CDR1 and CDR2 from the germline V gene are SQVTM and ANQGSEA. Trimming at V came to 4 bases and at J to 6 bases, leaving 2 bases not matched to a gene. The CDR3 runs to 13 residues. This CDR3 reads CSVGLAGGNEQFF. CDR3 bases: TGCAGCGTTGGGCTAGCGGGGGGCAATGAGCAGTTCTTC.

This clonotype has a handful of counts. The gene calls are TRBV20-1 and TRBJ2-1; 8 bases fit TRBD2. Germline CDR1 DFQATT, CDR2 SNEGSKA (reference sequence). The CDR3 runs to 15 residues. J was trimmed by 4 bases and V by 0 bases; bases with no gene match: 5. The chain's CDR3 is CSARDRAGGYNEQFF. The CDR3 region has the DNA TGCAGTGCTAGAGATCGCGCGGGGGGATACAATGAGCAGTTCTTC.

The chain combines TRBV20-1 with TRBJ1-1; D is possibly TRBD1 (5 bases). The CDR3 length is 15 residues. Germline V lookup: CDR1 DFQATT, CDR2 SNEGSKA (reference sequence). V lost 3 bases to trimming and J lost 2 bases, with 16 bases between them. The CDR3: CSASIDGRVNTEAFF. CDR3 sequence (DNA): TGCAGTGCTAGCATTGATGGCAGGGTAAACACTGAAGCTTTCTTT.

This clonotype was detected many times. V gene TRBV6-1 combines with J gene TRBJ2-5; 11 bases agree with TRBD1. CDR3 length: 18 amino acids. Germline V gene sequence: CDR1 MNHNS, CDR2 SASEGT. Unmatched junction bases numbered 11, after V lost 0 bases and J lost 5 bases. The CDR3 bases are TGTGCCAGCAGTGAAGCATGGCTATCCCGGGACAGGGGGGAGACCCAGTACTTC. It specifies CASSEAWLSRDRGETQYF.

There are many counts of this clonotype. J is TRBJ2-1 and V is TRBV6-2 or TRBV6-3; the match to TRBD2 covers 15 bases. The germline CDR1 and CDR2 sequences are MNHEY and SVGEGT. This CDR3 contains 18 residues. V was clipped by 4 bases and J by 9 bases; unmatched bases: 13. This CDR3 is CASSSTRTSGGAIGEQFF. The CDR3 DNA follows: TGTGCCAGCAGTTCTACCCGGACTAGCGGGGGGGCTATTGGTGAGCAGTTCTTC.

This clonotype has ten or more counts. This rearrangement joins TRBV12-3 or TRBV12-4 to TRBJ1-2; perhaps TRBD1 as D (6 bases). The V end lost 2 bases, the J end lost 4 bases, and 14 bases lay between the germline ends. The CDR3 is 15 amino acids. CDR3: CASSLSGASSYGYTF. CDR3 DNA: TGTGCCAGCAGTTTATCAGGGGCCAGCTCCTATGGCTACACCTTC.

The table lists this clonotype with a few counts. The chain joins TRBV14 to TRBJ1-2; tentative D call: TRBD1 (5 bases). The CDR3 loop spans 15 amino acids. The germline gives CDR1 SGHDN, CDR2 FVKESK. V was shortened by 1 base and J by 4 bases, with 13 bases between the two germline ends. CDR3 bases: TGTGCCAGCAGCCAAGCCCGGACAAACATCTATGGCTACACCTTC. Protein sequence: CASSQARTNIYGYTF.

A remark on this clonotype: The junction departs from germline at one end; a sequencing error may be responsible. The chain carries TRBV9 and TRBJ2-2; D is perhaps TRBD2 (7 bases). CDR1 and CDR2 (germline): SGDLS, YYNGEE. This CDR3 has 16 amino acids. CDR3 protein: CASSVEGRGAIGELSF. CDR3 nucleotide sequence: TGTGCCAGCAGCGTAGAGGGCCGGGGGGCCATCGGGGAGCTGTCTTTT.

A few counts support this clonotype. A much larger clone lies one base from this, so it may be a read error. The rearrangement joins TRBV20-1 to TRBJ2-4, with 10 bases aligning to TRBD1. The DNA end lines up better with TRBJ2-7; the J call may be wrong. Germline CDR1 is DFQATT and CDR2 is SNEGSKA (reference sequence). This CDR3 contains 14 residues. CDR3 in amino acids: CSALRRDRGYEQYF. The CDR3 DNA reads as TGCAGTGCCCTACGCCGGGACAGGGGCTACGAGCAGTACTTC.

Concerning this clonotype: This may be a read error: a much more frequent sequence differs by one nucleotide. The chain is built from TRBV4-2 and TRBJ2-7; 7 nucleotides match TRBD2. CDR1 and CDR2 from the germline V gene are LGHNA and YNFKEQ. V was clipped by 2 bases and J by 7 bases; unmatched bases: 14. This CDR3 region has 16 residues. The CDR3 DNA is TGTGCCAGCAGCCAACCACCTGGCGGGGGTAACAATGAGCAGTACTTC. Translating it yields CASSQPPGGGNNEQYF.

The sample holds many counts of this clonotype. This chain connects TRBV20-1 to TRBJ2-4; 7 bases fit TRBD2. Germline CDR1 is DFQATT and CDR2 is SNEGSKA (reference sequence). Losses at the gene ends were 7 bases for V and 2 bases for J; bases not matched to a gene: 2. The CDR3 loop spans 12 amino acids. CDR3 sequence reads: CSGEGPKNIQYF. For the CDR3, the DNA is TGCAGTGGGGAGGGACCCAAAAACATTCAGTACTTC.

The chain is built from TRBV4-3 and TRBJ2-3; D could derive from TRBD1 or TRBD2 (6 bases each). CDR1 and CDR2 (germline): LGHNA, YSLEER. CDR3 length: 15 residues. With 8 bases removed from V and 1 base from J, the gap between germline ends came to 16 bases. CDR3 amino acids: CASQGTLAGTDTQYF. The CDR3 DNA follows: TGCGCCAGCCAGGGGACTTTAGCGGGCACAGATACGCAGTATTTT.

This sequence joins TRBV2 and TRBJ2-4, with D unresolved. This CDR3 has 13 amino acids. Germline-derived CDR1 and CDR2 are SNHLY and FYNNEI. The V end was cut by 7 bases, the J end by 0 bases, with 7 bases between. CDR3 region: CASMKIAKNIQYF. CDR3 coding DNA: TGTGCCAGCATGAAAATAGCCAAAAACATTCAGTACTTC.

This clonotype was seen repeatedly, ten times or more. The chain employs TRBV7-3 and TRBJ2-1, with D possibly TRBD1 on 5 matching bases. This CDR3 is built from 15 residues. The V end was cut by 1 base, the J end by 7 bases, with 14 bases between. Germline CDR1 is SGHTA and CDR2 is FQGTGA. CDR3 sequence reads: CASSLKGRERNEQFF. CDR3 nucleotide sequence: TGTGCCAGCAGCTTAAAGGGCAGGGAAAGGAATGAGCAGTTCTTC.

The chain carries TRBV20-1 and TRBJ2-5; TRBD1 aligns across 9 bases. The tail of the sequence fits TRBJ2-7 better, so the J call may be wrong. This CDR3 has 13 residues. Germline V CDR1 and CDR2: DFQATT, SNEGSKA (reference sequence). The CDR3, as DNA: TGCAGTGCTAGAGGGGACAGGGTTTTCGAGCAGTACTTC. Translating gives CSARGDRVFEQYF.

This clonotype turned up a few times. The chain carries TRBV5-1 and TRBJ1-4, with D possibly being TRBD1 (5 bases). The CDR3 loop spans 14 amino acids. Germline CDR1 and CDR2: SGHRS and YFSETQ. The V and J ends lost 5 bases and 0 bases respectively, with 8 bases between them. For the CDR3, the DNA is TGCGCCAGCAGGCAGGGAGCAACTAATGAAAAACTGTTTTTT. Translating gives CASRQGATNEKLFF.

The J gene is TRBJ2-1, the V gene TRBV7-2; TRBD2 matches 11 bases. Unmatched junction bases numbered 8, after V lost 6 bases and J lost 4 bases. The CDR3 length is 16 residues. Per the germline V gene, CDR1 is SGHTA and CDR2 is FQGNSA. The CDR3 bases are TGTGCCAGCAGGACGGCTAGCGGGGGGAATTACAATGAGCAGTTCTTC. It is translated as CASRTASGGNYNEQFF.

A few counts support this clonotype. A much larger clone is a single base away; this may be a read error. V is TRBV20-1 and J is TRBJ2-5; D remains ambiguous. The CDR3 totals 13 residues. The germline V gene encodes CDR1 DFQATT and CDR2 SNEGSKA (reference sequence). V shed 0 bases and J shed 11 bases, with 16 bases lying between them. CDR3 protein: CSARDIRWNEQYF. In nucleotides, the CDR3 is TGCAGTGCTAGAGACATCCGTTGGAATGAGCAGTACTTC.

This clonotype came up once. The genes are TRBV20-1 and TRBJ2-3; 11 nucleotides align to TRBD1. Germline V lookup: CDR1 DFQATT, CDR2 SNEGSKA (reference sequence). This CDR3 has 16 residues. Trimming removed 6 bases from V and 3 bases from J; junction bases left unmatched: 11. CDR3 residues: CSATNPGTGGTDTQYF. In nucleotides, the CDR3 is TGCAGTGCAACAAACCCCGGGACAGGGGGGACAGATACGCAGTATTTT.

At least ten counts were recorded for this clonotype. As DNA, the CDR3 is TGCGCCAGCAGCTTGGACAGGGGATCGAGCACAGATACGCAGTATTTT. It translates to CASSLDRGSSTDTQYF. The chain joins TRBV5-1 to TRBJ2-3; 7 bases align to TRBD1. Germline V gene data show CDR1 as SGHRS and CDR2 as YFSETQ. The CDR3 covers 16 residues. Trimming at V came to 0 bases and at J to 0 bases, leaving 4 bases not matched to a gene.

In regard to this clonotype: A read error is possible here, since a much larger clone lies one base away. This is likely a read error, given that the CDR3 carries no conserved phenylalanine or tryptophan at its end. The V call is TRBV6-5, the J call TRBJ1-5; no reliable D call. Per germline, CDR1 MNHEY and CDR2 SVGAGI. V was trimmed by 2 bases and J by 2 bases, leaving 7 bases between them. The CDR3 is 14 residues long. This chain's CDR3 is CASSYNGGNQPQHC. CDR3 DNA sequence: TGTGCCAGCAGTTACAATGGGGGCAATCAGCCCCAGCATTGT.

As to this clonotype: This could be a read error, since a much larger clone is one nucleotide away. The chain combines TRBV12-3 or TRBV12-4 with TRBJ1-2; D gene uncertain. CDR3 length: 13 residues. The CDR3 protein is CASGLQPHYGYTF. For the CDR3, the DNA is TGTGCCAGCGGTTTACAGCCCCACTATGGCTACACCTTC.